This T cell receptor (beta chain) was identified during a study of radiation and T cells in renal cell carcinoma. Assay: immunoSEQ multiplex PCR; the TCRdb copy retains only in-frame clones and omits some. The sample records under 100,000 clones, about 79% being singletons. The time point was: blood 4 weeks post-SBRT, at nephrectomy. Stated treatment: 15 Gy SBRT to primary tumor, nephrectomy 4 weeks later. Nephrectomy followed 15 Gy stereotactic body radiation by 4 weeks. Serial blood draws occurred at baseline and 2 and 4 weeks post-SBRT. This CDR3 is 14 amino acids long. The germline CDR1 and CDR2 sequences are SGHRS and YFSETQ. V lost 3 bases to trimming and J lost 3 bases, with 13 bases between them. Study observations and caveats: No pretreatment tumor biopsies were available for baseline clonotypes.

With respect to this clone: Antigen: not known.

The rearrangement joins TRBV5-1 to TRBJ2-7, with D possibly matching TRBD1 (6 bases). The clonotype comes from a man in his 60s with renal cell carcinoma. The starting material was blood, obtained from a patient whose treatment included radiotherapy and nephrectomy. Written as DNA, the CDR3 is TGCGCCAGCAGCTCACCGACAGGAGACTACGAGCAGTACTTC. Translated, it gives CASSSPTGDYEQYF.